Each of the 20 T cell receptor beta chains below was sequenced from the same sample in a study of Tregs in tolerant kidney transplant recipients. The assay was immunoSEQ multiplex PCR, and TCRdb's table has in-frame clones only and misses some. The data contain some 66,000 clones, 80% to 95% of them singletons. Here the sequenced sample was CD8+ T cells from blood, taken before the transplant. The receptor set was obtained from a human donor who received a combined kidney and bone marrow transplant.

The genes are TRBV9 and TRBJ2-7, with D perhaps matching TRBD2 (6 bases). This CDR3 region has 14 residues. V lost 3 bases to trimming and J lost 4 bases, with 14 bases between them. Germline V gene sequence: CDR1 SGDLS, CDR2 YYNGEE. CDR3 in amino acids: CASSAGGLDYEQYF. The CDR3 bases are TGTGCCAGCAGCGCCGGAGGGTTGGATTACGAGCAGTACTTC.

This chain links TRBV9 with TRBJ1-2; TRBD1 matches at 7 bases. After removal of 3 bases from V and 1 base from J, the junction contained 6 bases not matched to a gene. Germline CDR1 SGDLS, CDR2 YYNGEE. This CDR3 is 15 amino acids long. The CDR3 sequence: CASSASRQGNYGYTF. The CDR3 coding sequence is TGTGCCAGCAGCGCCTCTCGACAGGGTAACTATGGCTACACCTTC. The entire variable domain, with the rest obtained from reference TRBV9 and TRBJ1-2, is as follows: DSGVTQTPKHLITATGQRVTLRCSPRSGDLSVYWYQQSLDQGLQFLIQYYNGEERAKGNILERFSAQQFPDLHSELNLSSLELGDSALYFCASSASRQGNYGYTFGSGTRLTVV.

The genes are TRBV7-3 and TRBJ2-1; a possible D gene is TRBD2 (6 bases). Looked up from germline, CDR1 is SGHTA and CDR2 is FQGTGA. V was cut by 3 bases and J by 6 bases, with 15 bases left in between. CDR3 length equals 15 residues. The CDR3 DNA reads TGTGCCAGCAGCTTGGGACTGGGGCGGACCAATGAGCAGTTCTTC. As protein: CASSLGLGRTNEQFF.

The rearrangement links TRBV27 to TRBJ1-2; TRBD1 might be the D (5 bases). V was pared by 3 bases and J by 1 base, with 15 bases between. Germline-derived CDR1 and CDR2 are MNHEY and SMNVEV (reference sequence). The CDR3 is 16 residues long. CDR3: CASSFPAGQINYGYTF. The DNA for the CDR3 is TGTGCCAGCAGTTTTCCCGCGGGGCAGATTAACTATGGCTACACCTTC.

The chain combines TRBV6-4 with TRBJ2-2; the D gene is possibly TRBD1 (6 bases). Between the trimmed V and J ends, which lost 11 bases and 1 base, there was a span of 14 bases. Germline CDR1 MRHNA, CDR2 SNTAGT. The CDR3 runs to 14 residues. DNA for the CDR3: TGTGCCCCCGTGAGGGGGAGGAACACCGGGGAGCTGTTTTTT. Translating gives CAPVRGRNTGELFF.

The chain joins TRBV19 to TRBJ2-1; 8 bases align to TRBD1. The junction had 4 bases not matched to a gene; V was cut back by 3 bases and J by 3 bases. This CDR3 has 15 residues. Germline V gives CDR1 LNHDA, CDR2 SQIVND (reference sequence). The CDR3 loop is CASSITGTGYNEQFF. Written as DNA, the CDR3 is TGTGCCAGTAGTATCACCGGGACAGGCTACAATGAGCAGTTCTTC.

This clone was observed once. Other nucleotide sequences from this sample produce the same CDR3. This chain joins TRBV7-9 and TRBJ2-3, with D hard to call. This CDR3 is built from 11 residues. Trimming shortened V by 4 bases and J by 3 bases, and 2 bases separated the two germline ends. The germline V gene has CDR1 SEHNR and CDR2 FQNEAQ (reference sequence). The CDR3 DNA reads TGTGCCAGCAGCTCGACAGATACGCAGTATTTT. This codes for CASSSTDTQYF.

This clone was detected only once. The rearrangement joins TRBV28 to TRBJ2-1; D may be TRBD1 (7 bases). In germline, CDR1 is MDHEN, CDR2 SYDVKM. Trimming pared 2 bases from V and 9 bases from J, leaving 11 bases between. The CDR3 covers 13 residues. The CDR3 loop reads CASSLPGGLEQFF. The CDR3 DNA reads TGTGCCAGCAGTTTACCAGGGGGGCTTGAGCAGTTCTTC.

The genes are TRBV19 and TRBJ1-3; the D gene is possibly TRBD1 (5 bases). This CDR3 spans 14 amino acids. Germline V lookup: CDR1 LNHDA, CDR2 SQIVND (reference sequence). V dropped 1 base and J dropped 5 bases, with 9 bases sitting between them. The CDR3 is CASSIGDRRNTIYF. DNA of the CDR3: TGTGCCAGTAGTATAGGTGACAGACGAAACACCATATATTTT.

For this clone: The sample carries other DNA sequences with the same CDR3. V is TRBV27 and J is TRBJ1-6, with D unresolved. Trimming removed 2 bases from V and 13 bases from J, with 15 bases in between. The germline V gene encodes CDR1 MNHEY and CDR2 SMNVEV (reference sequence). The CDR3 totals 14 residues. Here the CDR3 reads CASSLPYGISPLHF. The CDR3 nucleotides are TGTGCCAGCAGTTTACCCTACGGGATATCCCCCCTCCACTTT.

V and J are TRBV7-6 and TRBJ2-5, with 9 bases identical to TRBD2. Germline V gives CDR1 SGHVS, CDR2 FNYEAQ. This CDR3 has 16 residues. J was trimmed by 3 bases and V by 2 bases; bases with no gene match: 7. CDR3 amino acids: CASSLSSLAGEETQYF. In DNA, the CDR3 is TGTGCCAGCAGCTTATCATCCTTAGCGGGGGAAGAGACCCAGTACTTC.

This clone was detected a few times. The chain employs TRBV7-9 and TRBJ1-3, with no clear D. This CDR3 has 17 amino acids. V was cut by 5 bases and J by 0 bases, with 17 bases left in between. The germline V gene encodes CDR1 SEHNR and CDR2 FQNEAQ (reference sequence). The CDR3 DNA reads TGTGCCAGCAGCACCCGAGGGCAGTCTATCTCTGGAAACACCATATATTTT. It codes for CASSTRGQSISGNTIYF.

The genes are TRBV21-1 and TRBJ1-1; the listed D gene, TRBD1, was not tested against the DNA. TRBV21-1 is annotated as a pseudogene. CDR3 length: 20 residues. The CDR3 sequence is CASVTNRAKNRGGEKTEAFF. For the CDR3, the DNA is TGTGCCTCGGTCACGAACCGCGCTAAAAACAGGGGTGGGGAGAAAACTGAAGCTTTCTTT.

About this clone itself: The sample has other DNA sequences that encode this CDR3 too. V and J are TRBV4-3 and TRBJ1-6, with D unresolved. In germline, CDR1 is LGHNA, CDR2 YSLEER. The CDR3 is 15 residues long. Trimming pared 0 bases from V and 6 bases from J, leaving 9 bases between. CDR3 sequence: CASSQDSLINSPLHF. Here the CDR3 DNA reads TGCGCCAGCAGCCAAGATTCACTTATTAATTCACCCCTCCACTTT.

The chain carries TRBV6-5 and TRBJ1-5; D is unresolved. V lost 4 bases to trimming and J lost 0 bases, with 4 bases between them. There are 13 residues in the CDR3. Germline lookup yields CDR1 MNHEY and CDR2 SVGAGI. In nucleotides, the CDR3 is TGTGCCAGCAGTTCGAGTAGCAATCAGCCCCAGCATTTT. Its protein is CASSSSSNQPQHF.

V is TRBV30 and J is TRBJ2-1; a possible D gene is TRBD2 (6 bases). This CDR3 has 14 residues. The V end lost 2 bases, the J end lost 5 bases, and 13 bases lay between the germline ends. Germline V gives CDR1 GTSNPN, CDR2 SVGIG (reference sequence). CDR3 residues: CAWSSGVADNEQFF. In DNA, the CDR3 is TGTGCCTGGAGTTCAGGAGTAGCGGACAATGAGCAGTTCTTC.

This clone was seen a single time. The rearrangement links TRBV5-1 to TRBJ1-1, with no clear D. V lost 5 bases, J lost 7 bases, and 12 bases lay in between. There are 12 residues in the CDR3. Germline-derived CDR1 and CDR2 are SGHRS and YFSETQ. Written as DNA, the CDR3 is TGCGCCAGCAGTCTGGGTCGGGGTGAAGCTTTCTTT. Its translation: CASSLGRGEAFF.

The CDR3 loop is CASSVLKTGTRREQYF. DNA of the CDR3: TGTGCCAGCAGCGTTTTAAAGACCGGGACTAGGAGGGAGCAGTACTTC. The V call is TRBV11-3, the J call TRBJ2-7; 8 bases line up with TRBD2. With 5 bases clipped from V and 7 bases from J, the junction kept 16 bases outside the gene matches. Germline CDR1 reads SGHNT; CDR2 reads YENEEA. CDR3 size: 16 residues.

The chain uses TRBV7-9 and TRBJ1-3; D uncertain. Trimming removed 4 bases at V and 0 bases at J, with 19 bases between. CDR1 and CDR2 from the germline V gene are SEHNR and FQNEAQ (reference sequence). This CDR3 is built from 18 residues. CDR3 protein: CASSSTELVLISGNTIYF. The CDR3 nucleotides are TGTGCCAGCAGCTCCACGGAGTTGGTGCTAATCTCTGGAAACACCATATATTTT.

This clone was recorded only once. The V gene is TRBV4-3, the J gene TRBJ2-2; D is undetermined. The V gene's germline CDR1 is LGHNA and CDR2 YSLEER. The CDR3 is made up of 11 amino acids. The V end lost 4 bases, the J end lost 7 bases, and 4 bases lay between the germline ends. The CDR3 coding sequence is TGCGCCAGCAGCCGAGGCGGGGAGCTGTTTTTT. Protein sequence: CASSRGGELFF.